This T cell receptor (beta chain) was identified during a study of regulatory T cells in long-lasting Graves disease. Study-wide results and caveats: TRBV28, TRBJ1-2 and TRBJ2-5 were favored in persistent disease.

With V trimmed by 6 bases and J by 6 bases, 4 bases remained unmatched. Germline V gene data show CDR1 as DFQATT and CDR2 as SNEGSKA (reference sequence). This CDR3 is 12 amino acids long. Noted time point: newly diagnosed GD, antithyroid drugs for less than 3 months. Scientists built the TCR library using RNA that was extracted from PBMCs. This clonotype occurred many times. Its antigen is not known. Both iRepertoire HTBI primers and Arm-PCR of CDR3 regions were used to build the TCR beta libraries. MiXCR, run by TCRdb on the multiplex PCR reads, gives a single entry per CDR3 protein. Of a few hundred thousand distinct CDR3 sequences in the sample, roughly 12% are singletons; the top ten hold roughly 10%. These records were also assigned to another study, of T cells in Graves' hyperthyroidism and ophthalmopathy. This second study notes: Uncontrolled infection, other autoimmune disease, pregnancy and lactation each barred patients from inclusion. Model output signaled ophthalmopathy a median approximately 6.2 months ahead of onset.

This specimen consisted of peripheral blood mononuclear cells (PBMCs), obtained at new diagnosis, from a patient treated with antithyroid drugs. The receptor's source is a man aged 25-45 years with Graves disease. The rearrangement joins TRBV20-1 to TRBJ2-1; 8 nucleotides agree with TRBD2. For the CDR3, the DNA is TGCAGTGCGGGACTAGTTATCAATGAGCAGTTCTTC. It specifies CSAGLVINEQFF.